The 21 T cell receptor beta chains below all came from one sample that was sequenced in a study of blood T cells in healthy people across ages. A second PCR of about 7 to 11 cycles used a sample-barcoded 5' primer and a J-beta primer mix. TCRdb reprocessed the 5' RACE reads with MiXCR, giving one entry per CDR3 protein. The sample shows about 1.8 million distinct CDR3 sequences, about 49% of them seen only once. Source material: blood. Receptors originate from a woman aged 35 to 49 in good health.

This sequence joins TRBV20-1 and TRBJ2-1, with D uncertain. The CDR3 totals 13 residues. V was trimmed by 4 bases and J by 8 bases, leaving 15 bases between them. CDR1 and CDR2 (germline): DFQATT, SNEGSKA (reference sequence). CDR3 in DNA: TGCAGTGCTAAGGACCACTACGGCGATGAGCAGTTCTTC. Amino acid sequence: CSAKDHYGDEQFF.

The chain links TRBV10-3 to TRBJ2-1, with D perhaps TRBD1 or TRBD2 (6 bases each). V lost 11 bases to trimming and J lost 0 bases, with 14 bases between them. The CDR3 is 14 residues long. Germline-derived CDR1 and CDR2 are ENHRY and SYGVKD. The CDR3 here is CASRGLFSYNEQFF. CDR3 sequence (DNA): TGTGCCTCACGGGGGCTATTCTCCTACAATGAGCAGTTCTTC.

This clonotype showed up just once. The V call is TRBV6-5, the J call TRBJ2-1; possibly TRBD1 for D (5 bases). CDR3 length: 15 amino acids. Looked up from germline, CDR1 is MNHEY and CDR2 is SVGAGI. V was shortened by 8 bases and J by 4 bases, with 18 bases between the two germline ends. In DNA, the CDR3 is TGTGCCAGCTCGAGAGAAGGGGCCGCTTACAATGAGCAGTTCTTC. Protein sequence: CASSREGAAYNEQFF.

At least ten counts were recorded for this clonotype. The gene calls are TRBV12-3 or TRBV12-4 and TRBJ2-7; no clear D gene. This CDR3 has 11 amino acids. The V end was cut by 6 bases, the J end by 6 bases, with 9 bases between. The CDR3 protein is CASSLRAEQYF. In DNA, the CDR3 is TGTGCCAGCAGCCTAAGGGCCGAGCAGTACTTC.

This clonotype has a handful of counts. This sequence joins TRBV18 and TRBJ2-5, with TRBD2 identical over 7 bases. The CDR3 is made up of 15 amino acids. Germline values: CDR1 KGHSH, CDR2 LQKENI. The V gene end was trimmed by 1 base and the J gene end by 3 bases; junction bases not matched to a gene: 5. Here the CDR3 reads CASSPQLAYEETQYF. In nucleotides, the CDR3 is TGTGCCAGCTCACCACAACTAGCGTATGAAGAGACCCAGTACTTC. Using reference TRBV18 and TRBJ2-5 for the parts outside the CDR3, the full variable domain is NAGVMQNPRHLVRRRGQEARLRCSPMKGHSHVYWYRQLPEEGLKFMVYLQKENIIDESGMPKERFSAEFPKEGPSILRIQQVVRGDSAAYFCASSPQLAYEETQYFGPGTRLLVL.

The chain recombines TRBV4-3 with TRBJ1-2; no firm D call. Germline V CDR1 and CDR2: LGHNA, YSLEER. Deletions cut 4 bases from V and 0 bases from J, with 15 bases between. The CDR3 spans 16 residues. The CDR3, as DNA: TGCGCCAGCAGCCCGATAGGAGTAGCTACTAACTATGGCTACACCTTC. This codes for CASSPIGVATNYGYTF.

The CDR3 loop reads CASSHPTGNSYEQYF. CDR3 sequence (DNA): TGTGCCAGCAGCCACCCGACAGGAAACTCCTACGAGCAGTACTTC. This rearrangement joins TRBV4-2 to TRBJ2-7; tentatively, D is TRBD1 (6 bases). Germline CDR1 and CDR2: LGHNA and YNFKEQ. The CDR3 contains 15 residues. Trimming removed 3 bases from V and 0 bases from J, with 12 bases in between.

This clonotype turned up a few times. This sequence joins TRBV25-1 and TRBJ1-2; D gene ambiguous. The CDR3 loop spans 13 amino acids. Per germline, CDR1 MGHDK and CDR2 SYGVNS. V was clipped by 0 bases and J by 8 bases, with 10 bases between them. Here the CDR3 reads CASSEYSGEGYTF. In DNA form, the CDR3 reads TGTGCCAGCAGTGAATATTCGGGTGAAGGCTACACCTTC.

The chain is built from TRBV15 and TRBJ2-1; D is possibly TRBD2 (6 bases). The germline V and J ends were trimmed by 2 bases and 3 bases, with 14 bases remaining between them. This CDR3 has 16 amino acids. Germline V gives CDR1 LNHNV, CDR2 YYDKDF (reference sequence). Written as DNA, the CDR3 is TGTGCCACCAGCAGACGTGCGGGAATCCACTACAATGAGCAGTTCTTC. It codes for CATSRRAGIHYNEQFF.

The chain employs TRBV29-1 and TRBJ1-6, with TRBD1 matching over 7 bases. Germline loops: CDR1 SQVTM, CDR2 ANQGSEA. V lost 6 bases to trimming and J lost 0 bases; unmatched junction nucleotides: 5. The CDR3 runs 15 residues. CDR3 region: CSVKTGSSYNSPLHF. CDR3 nucleotides: TGCAGCGTGAAGACAGGGAGCTCCTATAATTCACCCCTCCACTTT.

The V gene is TRBV6-5, the J gene TRBJ1-5, with a possible D match to TRBD1 (6 bases). CDR3 size: 15 residues. Trimming took off 3 bases at V and 0 bases at J, with 9 bases between the two ends. Germline lookup yields CDR1 MNHEY and CDR2 SVGAGI. This CDR3 reads CASSYRDNSNQPQHF. CDR3 sequence (DNA): TGTGCCAGCAGTTATCGGGACAATAGCAATCAGCCCCAGCATTTT.

The chain combines TRBV27 with TRBJ2-1; 9 bases map to TRBD2. The DNA matches TRBJ2-7 better at its end, which makes the J call doubtful. The germline V gene encodes CDR1 MNHEY and CDR2 SMNVEV (reference sequence). The CDR3 runs to 16 residues. In nucleotides, the CDR3 is TGTGCCAGCGGCCCTCTAGGAAGCGGGGGGACCTACGAGCAGTACTTC. This translates into CASGPLGSGGTYEQYF.

In this sample, this clonotype turned up a few times. The rearrangement uses TRBV5-1 and TRBJ2-7; possibly TRBD1 for D (6 bases). This CDR3 region has 15 residues. From germline, CDR1 is SGHRS and CDR2 YFSETQ. Trimming left V 4 bases short and J 0 bases short, with 14 bases between. The CDR3 bases are TGCGCCAGCAGCCGGATTACAGGGAGCTCCTACGAGCAGTACTTC. Protein: CASSRITGSSYEQYF.

This clonotype was detected a few times. The chain employs TRBV5-5 and TRBJ2-3; TRBD2 agrees at 11 bases. Per germline, CDR1 SGHKS and CDR2 YYEKEE (reference sequence). The CDR3 has 17 amino acids. The V gene end was trimmed by 4 bases and the J gene end by 6 bases; junction bases not matched to a gene: 13. The CDR3 DNA is TGTGCCAGCAGCCACATACTGACTAGCGGGGTCGGGGATACGCAGTATTTT. Its protein is CASSHILTSGVGDTQYF. Supplemented by reference TRBV5-5 and TRBJ2-3, the full variable domain reads DAGVTQSPTHLIKTRGQQVTLRCSPISGHKSVSWYQQVLGQGPQFIFQYYEKEERGRGNFPDRFSARQFPNYSSELNVNALLLGDSALYLCASSHILTSGVGDTQYFGPGTRLTVL.

This clonotype was observed once. CDR3 loop: CASSLIPTDDKVGAEAFF. The DNA of the CDR3 is TGCGCCAGCAGCTTGATCCCTACTGACGACAAGGTCGGGGCTGAAGCTTTCTTT. The chain recombines TRBV5-1 with TRBJ1-1; no clear D gene. Germline V CDR1 and CDR2: SGHRS, YFSETQ. The CDR3 runs to 18 residues. Trimming pared 1 base from V and 6 bases from J, leaving 25 bases between.

The chain recombines TRBV7-8 with TRBJ2-2; D is unresolved. Looked up from germline, CDR1 is SGHVS and CDR2 is FQNEAQ. The CDR3 extends over 15 amino acids. The V end was cut by 1 base, the J end by 5 bases, with 11 bases between. The CDR3: CASSLDLTRTGELFF. In DNA form, the CDR3 reads TGTGCCAGCAGCTTAGACCTTACCCGGACCGGGGAGCTGTTTTTT.

This clonotype was detected ten times or more. The rearrangement links TRBV12-3 or TRBV12-4 to TRBJ2-1; 14 bases are shared with TRBD2. V gave up 6 bases and J gave up 6 bases; unmatched junction bases: 4. The CDR3 contains 15 residues. CDR3 DNA sequence: TGTGCCAGCAGCCCTGGACTAGCGGGGGGCAATGAGCAGTTCTTC. Translation: CASSPGLAGGNEQFF.

This sequence joins TRBV29-1 and TRBJ2-5, with 8 nucleotides matching TRBD2. Germline assignment: CDR1 SQVTM and CDR2 ANQGSEA. J gave up 1 base and V 5 bases, and 3 bases lay outside the gene matches. The CDR3 is 13 residues long. CDR3 DNA: TGCAGCGTTCCCGGGACTAGCCAAGAGACCCAGTACTTC. Encoded protein: CSVPGTSQETQYF.

The chain is built from TRBV20-1 and TRBJ2-2; D perhaps matches TRBD1 (6 bases). This CDR3 spans 15 amino acids. Between the trimmed V and J ends, which lost 4 bases and 4 bases, there was a span of 16 bases. Germline values: CDR1 DFQATT, CDR2 SNEGSKA (reference sequence). CDR3 residues: CSAKQGLRGTGELFF. CDR3 coding DNA: TGCAGTGCTAAACAGGGCCTCCGAGGCACCGGGGAGCTGTTTTTT.

This clonotype was seen only a few times. This chain uses TRBV7-2 with TRBJ2-7; D is tentatively TRBD1 or TRBD2 (5 bases each). V lost 3 bases and J 6 bases, leaving 27 bases between the germline ends. The germline V gene has CDR1 SGHTA and CDR2 FQGNSA. This CDR3 is built from 18 residues. The CDR3 DNA sequence: TGTGCCAGCAGCTTGTACCCCGTCACCGGGACCGCAGCCAGCGAGCAGTACTTC. Protein: CASSLYPVTGTAASEQYF.

The V gene is TRBV28, the J gene TRBJ2-4; D may be TRBD1 (6 bases). Trimming removed 6 bases at V and 2 bases at J, with 14 bases between. The CDR3 loop spans 15 amino acids. Germline V gene lookup returns CDR1 MDHEN and CDR2 SYDVKM. The CDR3 sequence is CASSASGQTKNIQYF. The DNA of the CDR3 is TGTGCCAGCAGCGCCTCGGGACAAACCAAAAACATTCAGTACTTC.